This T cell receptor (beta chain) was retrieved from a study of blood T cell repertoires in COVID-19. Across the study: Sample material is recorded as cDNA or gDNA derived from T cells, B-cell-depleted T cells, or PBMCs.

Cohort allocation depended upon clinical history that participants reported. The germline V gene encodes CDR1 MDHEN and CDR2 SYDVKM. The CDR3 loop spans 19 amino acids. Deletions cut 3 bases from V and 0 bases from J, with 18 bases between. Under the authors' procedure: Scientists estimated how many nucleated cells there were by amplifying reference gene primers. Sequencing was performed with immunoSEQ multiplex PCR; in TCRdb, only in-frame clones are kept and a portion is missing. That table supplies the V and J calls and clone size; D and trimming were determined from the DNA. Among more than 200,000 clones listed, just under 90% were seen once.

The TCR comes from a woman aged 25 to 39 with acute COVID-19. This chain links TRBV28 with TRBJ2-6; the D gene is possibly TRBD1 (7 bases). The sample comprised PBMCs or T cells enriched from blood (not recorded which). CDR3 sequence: CASSFGTRDSGSGANVLTF. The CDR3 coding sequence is TGTGCCAGCAGTTTTGGGACGCGGGACAGCGGCTCTGGGGCCAACGTCCTGACTTTC.